This T cell receptor beta chain was identified in a study of cytomegalovirus exposure and HLA in healthy donors. For the study at large: Earlier results showed 120 million or so unique TCR beta sequences derived from roughly 190 million T cells.

General study points: Specific recognition of CMV antigens was confirmed in vitro for a few chains (all CMV-associated). Researchers catalogued some 160 TCR beta chains as cytomegalovirus-associated.

Both 60 Vbeta primers and 13 Jbeta primers went into the PCR. Repertoires were generated with immunoSEQ multiplex PCR, while TCRdb's copy carries only in-frame clones and drops some. The table lists about 120,000 clones, more than 75% of them singletons. Details on this clone: The antigen remains undetermined.

The CDR3 length is 14 residues. CDR1 and CDR2 from the germline V gene are KGHSH and LQKENI. V lost 3 bases, J lost 8 bases, and 8 bases stayed unmatched. The sequence derives from a woman aged 40 to 50 in good health and CMV-seropositive. Sequencing was done on a sample of PBMCs. This rearrangement joins TRBV18 to TRBJ1-1, with 8 bases that match TRBD1. CDR3 sequence reads: CASSPDRGLREAFF. CDR3 sequence (DNA): TGTGCCAGCTCACCTGACAGGGGATTAAGGGAAGCTTTCTTT.